These T cell receptor beta chains were read from a single sample in a study of cytomegalovirus exposure and HLA in healthy donors. Clones were sequenced by immunoSEQ multiplex PCR, and TCRdb holds only the in-frame ones, with some missing. The sample holds roughly 130,000 clones; under 80% are singletons and the top ten take approximately 10%. Material: PBMCs. The origin of the receptors is a woman in her forties or fifties in good health and CMV-seropositive. Both conserved end residues are part of each CDR3. Each record gives: clone size, J gene, V gene, D gene, CDR3 DNA, CDR3 protein. The D gene is left open where the match is weak. Where a row states a size, it is once, few, many or the class of an expanded clone; other rows omit it.

clone_size: .
j_call: TRBJ1-5
v_call: TRBV7-9
d_call: TRBD1
cdr3_nt: TGTTCCAGCAGCCTAGGACAGGCCAACAATCAGCCCCAGCATTTT
cdr3_aa: CSSSLGQANNQPQHF

clone_size: .
j_call: TRBJ2-5
v_call: TRBV9
d_call: .
cdr3_nt: TGTGCCAGCAGCCCTCCGGGACTTCAAGAGACCCAGTACTTC
cdr3_aa: CASSPPGLQETQYF

clone_size: .
j_call: TRBJ2-7
v_call: TRBV21-1
d_call: .
cdr3_nt: TGTGCCAGGACTCCCCGGGACAGGGCTTACGAGCAGTACTTC
cdr3_aa: CARTPRDRAYEQYF

clone_size: .
j_call: TRBJ1-5
v_call: TRBV9
d_call: TRBD1
cdr3_nt: TGTGCCAGCAGCCCCCGGGACAGTAGCAATCAGCCCCAGCATTTT
cdr3_aa: CASSPRDSSNQPQHF

clone_size: .
j_call: TRBJ2-7
v_call: TRBV9
d_call: .
cdr3_nt: TGTGCCAGCAGCGTAGTCGTCAGATCCTACGAGCAGTACTTC
cdr3_aa: CASSVVVRSYEQYF

clone_size: .
j_call: TRBJ2-7
v_call: TRBV2
d_call: .
cdr3_nt: TGTGCCAGTTTAACAGGGACACATTCCTACGAGCAGTACTTC
cdr3_aa: CASLTGTHSYEQYF

clone_size: .
j_call: TRBJ1-3
v_call: TRBV9
d_call: .
cdr3_nt: TGTGCCAGCAGCGTCTCTAGTACCTCTGGAAACACCATATATTTT
cdr3_aa: CASSVSSTSGNTIYF

clone_size: .
j_call: TRBJ2-5
v_call: TRBV21-1
d_call: .
cdr3_nt: TGTGCCAGCGGGGGGGAGACCCAGTACTTC
cdr3_aa: CASGGETQYF

clone_size: .
j_call: TRBJ2-3
v_call: TRBV9
d_call: TRBD1
cdr3_nt: TGTGCCAGCAGCGTGAGACAGGGGAGCACAGATACGCAGTATTTT
cdr3_aa: CASSVRQGSTDTQYF

clone_size: .
j_call: TRBJ2-2
v_call: TRBV5-1
d_call: TRBD1
cdr3_nt: TGCGCCAGCAGCTGGGGACAGGGAGGCACCGGGGAGCTGTTTTTT
cdr3_aa: CASSWGQGGTGELFF

clone_size: .
j_call: TRBJ1-6
v_call: TRBV5-1
d_call: TRBD1
cdr3_nt: TGCGCCAGCAGCGACTACCGGGACAGGGTACTGTCACCCCTCCACTTT
cdr3_aa: CASSDYRDRVLSPLHF

clone_size: .
j_call: TRBJ1-2
v_call: TRBV11-2
d_call: TRBD1
cdr3_nt: TGTGCCAGCAGCGCCCAACAGGGGAGTGATGGCTACACCTTC
cdr3_aa: CASSAQQGSDGYTF

clone_size: .
j_call: TRBJ2-7
v_call: TRBV5-1
d_call: TRBD1
cdr3_nt: TGCGCCAGCAGCCCGACAGGGGACTACGAGCAGTACTTC
cdr3_aa: CASSPTGDYEQYF

clone_size: few
j_call: TRBJ1-5
v_call: TRBV6-5
d_call: TRBD1
cdr3_nt: TGTGCCAGCAGTCCGCGACAGGGTCATCAGCCCCAGCATTTT
cdr3_aa: CASSPRQGHQPQHF

clone_size: .
j_call: TRBJ2-7
v_call: TRBV5-1
d_call: .
cdr3_nt: TGCGCCAGCAGCTTGGTACCCGAAGGCGGCGAGCAGTACTTC
cdr3_aa: CASSLVPEGGEQYF

clone_size: .
j_call: TRBJ2-7
v_call: TRBV7-9
d_call: .
cdr3_nt: TGTGCCAGCAGCTTACCGGTCAGCGGTCCCGGCGAGCAGTACTTC
cdr3_aa: CASSLPVSGPGEQYF

clone_size: few
j_call: TRBJ2-1
v_call: TRBV12-2
d_call: .
cdr3_nt: TGTGCAAGTCGCTTAGAAACCCACAGGGGAGAGCAGTTCTTC
cdr3_aa: CASRLETHRGEQFF

clone_size: once
j_call: TRBJ1-2
v_call: TRBV14
d_call: .
cdr3_nt: TGTGCCAGCAGCGCCAGGGCCCTAGCTAACTATGGCTACACCTTC
cdr3_aa: CASSARALANYGYTF

clone_size: .
j_call: TRBJ2-1
v_call: TRBV19
d_call: TRBD2
cdr3_nt: TGTGCCAGTACCTCGAGCGGGGGGACATACAATGAGCAGTTCTTC
cdr3_aa: CASTSSGGTYNEQFF

clone_size: .
j_call: TRBJ1-3
v_call: TRBV13
d_call: .
cdr3_nt: TGTGCCAGCACTCGGAGAGGAAACACCATATATTTT
cdr3_aa: CASTRRGNTIYF

clone_size: .
j_call: TRBJ2-2
v_call: TRBV9
d_call: .
cdr3_nt: TGTGCCAGCAGCGCCGACATTATCACCGGGGAGCTGTTTTTT
cdr3_aa: CASSADIITGELFF

clone_size: once
j_call: TRBJ2-5
v_call: TRBV7-9
d_call: .
cdr3_nt: TGTGCCAGCAGCCTATTAGGGCGGGGCCAAGAGACCCAGTACTTC
cdr3_aa: CASSLLGRGQETQYF

clone_size: few
j_call: TRBJ2-3
v_call: TRBV2
d_call: TRBD2
cdr3_nt: TGTGCCAGCAGTGAAGAATCGGGTAGGGGCCGTACTAGCGGGGGCACAGATACGCAGTATTTT
cdr3_aa: CASSEESGRGRTSGGTDTQYF

clone_size: .
j_call: TRBJ2-1
v_call: TRBV6-1
d_call: .
cdr3_nt: TGTGCCAGCAGTGCTCAGGGAAATGAGCAGTTCTTC
cdr3_aa: CASSAQGNEQFF

clone_size: .
j_call: TRBJ2-5
v_call: TRBV7-9
d_call: TRBD1
cdr3_nt: TGTGCCAGCAGCCGAAACAGGGGAACGGAGACCCAGTACTTC
cdr3_aa: CASSRNRGTETQYF

clone_size: few
j_call: TRBJ2-1
v_call: TRBV28
d_call: TRBD2
cdr3_nt: TGTGCCAGCAGTTCCCCCAGCGGGGGATCCTACAATGAGCAGTTCTTC
cdr3_aa: CASSSPSGGSYNEQFF

clone_size: .
j_call: TRBJ1-3
v_call: TRBV10-1
d_call: .
cdr3_nt: TGCGCCAGCTCAACACAGGGCCACTCTGGAAACACCATATATTTT
cdr3_aa: CASSTQGHSGNTIYF

clone_size: .
j_call: TRBJ2-1
v_call: TRBV7-7
d_call: .
cdr3_nt: TGTGCTAGCAGCTTAGGAGCCTACAATGAGCAGTTCTTC
cdr3_aa: CASSLGAYNEQFF

clone_size: .
j_call: TRBJ2-2
v_call: TRBV7-2
d_call: .
cdr3_nt: TGTGCCAGCAGCTTATTAGGGAGGAACACCGGGGAGCTGTTTTTT
cdr3_aa: CASSLLGRNTGELFF

clone_size: .
j_call: TRBJ2-1
v_call: TRBV10-2
d_call: .
cdr3_nt: TGCGCCATCTCTCCGGGGTACAATGAGCAGTTCTTC
cdr3_aa: CAISPGYNEQFF

clone_size: .
j_call: TRBJ1-1
v_call: TRBV2
d_call: .
cdr3_nt: TGTGCCAGCAGTGTATCACAGCTGAACACTGAAGCTTTCTTT
cdr3_aa: CASSVSQLNTEAFF

clone_size: .
j_call: TRBJ2-7
v_call: TRBV7-6
d_call: TRBD1
cdr3_nt: TGTGCCAGCAGCTTAGAACAGGGGGGAAACTACGAGCAGTACTTC
cdr3_aa: CASSLEQGGNYEQYF

clone_size: .
j_call: TRBJ2-7
v_call: TRBV7-2
d_call: TRBD2
cdr3_nt: TGTGCCAGCAGCTCAATGACTAGCGGGGGCCGCTACGAGCAGTACTTC
cdr3_aa: CASSSMTSGGRYEQYF

clone_size: .
j_call: TRBJ2-2
v_call: TRBV5-4
d_call: .
cdr3_nt: TGTGCCAGCAGCCGGGGAGCGAACACCGGGGAGCTGTTTTTT
cdr3_aa: CASSRGANTGELFF

clone_size: once
j_call: TRBJ1-4
v_call: TRBV27
d_call: .
cdr3_nt: TGTGCCAGCAGTTTCGGCGGAGCAACTAATGAAAAACTGTTTTTT
cdr3_aa: CASSFGGATNEKLFF

clone_size: .
j_call: TRBJ2-5
v_call: TRBV13
d_call: TRBD2
cdr3_nt: TGTGCCAGCAGTCTCGGGGGGAAAGAGACCCAGTACTTC
cdr3_aa: CASSLGGKETQYF

clone_size: .
j_call: TRBJ1-1
v_call: TRBV4-1
d_call: .
cdr3_nt: TGCGCCAGCAGCCAAGATCGGGGGACTGAAGCTTTCTTT
cdr3_aa: CASSQDRGTEAFF

clone_size: .
j_call: TRBJ2-3
v_call: TRBV5-4
d_call: TRBD2
cdr3_nt: TGTGCCAGCAGCTTCCGGACTAGCGGAGGCACAGATACGCAGTATTTT
cdr3_aa: CASSFRTSGGTDTQYF

clone_size: .
j_call: TRBJ1-3
v_call: TRBV7-2
d_call: TRBD1
cdr3_nt: TGTGCCAGCAGCTTAGGGGGACAGGGAAACACCATATATTTT
cdr3_aa: CASSLGGQGNTIYF

clone_size: .
j_call: TRBJ2-1
v_call: TRBV29-1
d_call: .
cdr3_nt: TGCAGCGCCGGACATGATGAGCAGTTCTTC
cdr3_aa: CSAGHDEQFF

clone_size: few
j_call: TRBJ2-3
v_call: TRBV5-1
d_call: .
cdr3_nt: TGCGCCAGCAGCTCCAGGGTAGAAGATACGCAGTATTTT
cdr3_aa: CASSSRVEDTQYF

clone_size: .
j_call: TRBJ1-1
v_call: TRBV11-3
d_call: .
cdr3_nt: TGTGCCAGCAGCTTAGGTGGGGCCACTGAAGCTTTCTTT
cdr3_aa: CASSLGGATEAFF

clone_size: .
j_call: TRBJ1-1
v_call: TRBV9
d_call: .
cdr3_nt: TGTGCCAGCAGCCCGGGGGGGGCTAGGGCTGAAGCTTTCTTT
cdr3_aa: CASSPGGARAEAFF